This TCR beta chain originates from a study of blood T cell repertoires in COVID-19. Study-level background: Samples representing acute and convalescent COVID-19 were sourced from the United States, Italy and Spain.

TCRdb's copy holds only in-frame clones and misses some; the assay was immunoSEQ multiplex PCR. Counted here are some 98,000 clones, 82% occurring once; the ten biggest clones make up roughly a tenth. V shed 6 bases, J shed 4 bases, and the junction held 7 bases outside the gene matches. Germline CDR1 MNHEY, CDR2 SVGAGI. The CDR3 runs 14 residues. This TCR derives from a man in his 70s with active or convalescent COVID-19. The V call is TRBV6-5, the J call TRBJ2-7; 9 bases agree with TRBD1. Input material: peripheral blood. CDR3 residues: CASRRDREKYEQYF. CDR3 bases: TGTGCCAGCAGGAGGGACAGGGAAAAATACGAGCAGTACTTC.